What follows are 9 T cell receptor beta chains derived from one specimen sequenced in a study of shared clonotypes between healthy human individuals (dated by TCRdb to 2020 to 2022). The receptor library was made with the immunoSEQ multiplex PCR assay. TCRdb's version of the immuneACCESS table is confined to in-frame rearrangements and falls short of the full clone set. An unresolved V gene accounts for under half of the shortfall where checked; the remainder is of unknown origin. The table for this sample lists more than 400,000 clones; around 80% of them were counted only once. The leading ten clones occupy 9.5% to 15% of the sample. Material: PBMCs. These receptor sequences come from a woman aged 40 to 50 in good health. Some clones in this sample may be carry-over from other donors' samples.

The chain joins TRBV28 to TRBJ1-3; D is undetermined. The V and J ends lost 7 bases and 8 bases respectively, with 9 bases between them. The CDR3 extends over 11 amino acids. Per the germline V gene, CDR1 is MDHEN and CDR2 is SYDVKM. The CDR3 loop reads CASTQEDTIYF. The CDR3 bases are TGTGCCAGCACCCAAGAAGACACCATATATTTT.

Details on this clone: Distinct nucleotide sequences in the sample also encode this CDR3. The CDR3 nucleotides read TGTGCCAGCAGCTTTACTAGCGGGAGATACAATGAGCAGTTCTTC. This gives the protein CASSFTSGRYNEQFF. V usage is TRBV11-2 and J usage is TRBJ2-1; 11 bases fit TRBD2. V shed 3 bases, J shed 4 bases, and the junction held 2 bases outside the gene matches. From germline, CDR1 is SGHAT and CDR2 FQNNGV. The CDR3 spans 15 residues. The variable domain in full, completed from reference TRBV11-2 and TRBJ2-1, reads EAGVAQSPRYKIIEKRQSVAFWCNPISGHATLYWYQQILGQGPKLLIQFQNNGVVDDSQLPKDRFSAERLKGVDSTLKIQPAKLEDSAVYLCASSFTSGRYNEQFFGPGTRLTVL.

The V gene is TRBV5-1, the J gene TRBJ2-5, with a tentative D call TRBD1 (6 bases). This CDR3 has 13 residues. V was cut by 7 bases and J by 2 bases, with 12 bases left in between. Per the germline V gene, CDR1 is SGHRS and CDR2 is YFSETQ. The CDR3 DNA is TGCGCCAGCGAGAGCGGACAGCAAGAGACCCAGTACTTC. Residues: CASESGQQETQYF.

DNA of the CDR3: TGTGCCAGCAGCTTAGTTGGGGGAGAGACCCAGTACTTC. Its protein product is CASSLVGGETQYF. The rearrangement links TRBV7-2 to TRBJ2-5, with D perhaps given as TRBD1 or TRBD2 (5 bases each). The germline V and J ends were trimmed by 1 base and 4 bases, with 7 bases remaining between them. The CDR3 has 13 residues. Germline V gene sequence: CDR1 SGHTA, CDR2 FQGNSA.

J is TRBJ1-4 and V is TRBV4-3; D uncertain. Looked up from germline, CDR1 is LGHNA and CDR2 is YSLEER. The CDR3 has 15 amino acids. Between the trimmed V and J ends, which lost 3 bases and 3 bases, there was a span of 11 bases. The CDR3 is CASSHDGLANEKLFF. The CDR3 DNA follows: TGCGCCAGCAGCCATGACGGGTTGGCTAATGAAAAACTGTTTTTT.

This sequence joins TRBV19 and TRBJ2-1; 8 nucleotides agree with TRBD2. With 5 bases clipped from V and 9 bases from J, the junction kept 12 bases outside the gene matches. The CDR3 is 15 amino acids. CDR1 is LNHDA, CDR2 SQIVND, per germline (reference sequence). CDR3 in amino acids: CASSQLAALGSEQFF. The CDR3 coding sequence is TGTGCCAGTAGTCAACTAGCGGCCCTAGGCAGTGAGCAGTTCTTC.

This rearrangement joins TRBV18 to TRBJ2-7; D is undetermined. The CDR3 runs to 14 residues. Germline V lookup: CDR1 KGHSH, CDR2 LQKENI. V lost 0 bases and J 2 bases, leaving 8 bases between the germline ends. CDR3 bases: TGTGCCAGCTCACCACCGGGCAGCGCCTACGAGCAGTACTTC. Translating gives CASSPPGSAYEQYF.

The V gene is TRBV7-6, the J gene TRBJ2-3; D is possibly TRBD1 or TRBD2 (6 bases each). The V gene's germline CDR1 is SGHVS and CDR2 FNYEAQ. The CDR3 runs to 16 residues. V lost 1 base, J lost 2 bases, and 13 bases lay in between. The CDR3 loop reads CASSLDRGGLTDTQYF. The CDR3 DNA follows: TGTGCCAGCAGCTTAGACCGAGGGGGGCTCACAGATACGCAGTATTTT.

The chain combines TRBV7-2 with TRBJ2-2; D remains ambiguous. The CDR3 sequence is 15 residues long. V dropped 5 bases and J dropped 8 bases, with 18 bases sitting between them. Germline CDR1 SGHTA, CDR2 FQGNSA. The CDR3 coding sequence is TGTGCCAGCAGCCCTACCACATTGGTTTCGGGGGAGCTGTTTTTT. The encoded protein is CASSPTTLVSGELFF.